Below, 10 T cell receptor beta chains from the same sample are listed, as sequenced in a study of T cells after yellow fever vaccination. TCRdb itself ran the 5' RACE reads through MiXCR, one entry per CDR3 protein. Of 300,000 or so distinct CDR3 sequences in the sample, less than 9.5% were seen once. The sequences come from PBMCs, collected about 49 days after the first yellow fever vaccination. These receptors all stem from a man aged 18 to 29 who received the YFV17D yellow fever vaccine.

The chain links TRBV5-1 to TRBJ1-1; TRBD1 might be the D (5 bases). Trimming cost V 0 bases and J 3 bases, with 9 bases left between them. Germline V lookup: CDR1 SGHRS, CDR2 YFSETQ. This CDR3 is 14 amino acids long. The CDR3 reads CASSLDGRDTEAFF. CDR3 DNA: TGCGCCAGCAGCTTGGATGGCAGGGACACTGAAGCTTTCTTT.

In its sample, this clonotype was seen a few times. The chain couples TRBV3-1 to TRBJ1-5; tentative D call: TRBD1 (5 bases). V lost 0 bases and J lost 2, with 8 bases in between. The length of the CDR3 is 15 residues. Germline CDR1 and CDR2: LGHDT and YNNKEL (reference sequence). The CDR3: CASSQDPRGNQPQHF. The CDR3, as DNA: TGTGCCAGCAGCCAAGATCCCAGGGGCAATCAGCCCCAGCATTTT.

The V gene is TRBV7-6, the J gene TRBJ2-5; D might be TRBD1 (6 bases). This CDR3 has 16 residues. Trimming stripped 7 bases from V and 4 bases from J, with 22 bases between. Germline values: CDR1 SGHVS, CDR2 FNYEAQ. CDR3 coding DNA: TGTGCCAGCACCCCGTTCTCGTTGGGGGCTTTAGAGACCCAGTACTTC. It codes for CASTPFSLGALETQYF.

This clonotype was detected a few times. The V call is TRBV12-3 or TRBV12-4, the J call TRBJ1-4, with D tentatively TRBD1 (6 bases). Trimming cost V 5 bases and J 0 bases, with 13 bases left between them. The CDR3 covers 16 residues. In DNA form, the CDR3 reads TGTGCCAGCAGTGGGGGCCCGGTCACAACTAATGAAAAACTGTTTTTT. It translates to CASSGGPVTTNEKLFF.

V and J are TRBV12-3 or TRBV12-4 and TRBJ2-1; D gene ambiguous. V dropped 6 bases and J dropped 8 bases, with 17 bases sitting between them. CDR3 length: 14 residues. For the CDR3, the DNA is TGTGCCAGCAGCGATCTGGGTCCTACCGATGAGCAGTTCTTC. This codes for CASSDLGPTDEQFF.

The chain has TRBV6-5 and TRBJ2-1; D perhaps matches TRBD1 (5 bases). The germline CDR1 and CDR2 sequences are MNHEY and SVGAGI. V was pared by 3 bases and J by 0 bases, with 12 bases between. This CDR3 region has 16 residues. CDR3 coding DNA: TGTGCCAGCAGTTATAGGGGTACTCTCTCCTACAATGAGCAGTTCTTC. Protein product: CASSYRGTLSYNEQFF.

The chain combines TRBV20-1 with TRBJ2-1, with a possible D match to TRBD2 (6 bases). The germline V and J ends were trimmed by 3 bases and 0 bases, with 9 bases remaining between them. Germline assignment: CDR1 DFQATT and CDR2 SNEGSKA (reference sequence). The CDR3 is 14 residues long. The DNA for the CDR3 is TGCAGTGCTAGGCGGAGGGACTCCTACAATGAGCAGTTCTTC. It encodes CSARRRDSYNEQFF.

The V and J genes are TRBV20-1 and TRBJ2-3, with D possibly matching TRBD2 (8 bases). V lost 5 bases, J lost 0 bases, and 18 bases lay in between. CDR3 length equals 16 residues. Per the germline V gene, CDR1 is DFQATT and CDR2 is SNEGSKA (reference sequence). CDR3 amino acids: CSAPRGRGASTDTQYF. CDR3 bases: TGCAGTGCTCCAAGGGGGCGGGGGGCCAGCACAGATACGCAGTATTTT.

This clonotype was picked up many times. V gene TRBV11-2 combines with J gene TRBJ2-3, with a tentative D call TRBD2 (6 bases). CDR1 is SGHAT, CDR2 FQNNGV, per germline. The CDR3 consists of 17 residues. V was shortened by 2 bases and J by 0 bases, with 15 bases between the two germline ends. This CDR3 is CASSLYLAAGSTDTQYF. CDR3 sequence (DNA): TGTGCCAGCAGCTTATACTTAGCGGCAGGCAGCACAGATACGCAGTATTTT.

This clonotype was seen many times. The chain recombines TRBV7-3 with TRBJ1-1; D may be TRBD1 (5 bases). This CDR3 region has 14 residues. Trimming took 5 bases from V and 7 from J, leaving 17 bases between them. Germline CDR1 reads SGHTA; CDR2 reads FQGTGA. Here the CDR3 reads CASSPHGHAIEAFF. CDR3 sequence (DNA): TGTGCCAGCAGCCCCCATGGACATGCTATTGAAGCTTTCTTT.